This T cell receptor beta chain was observed in a study of T cell responses to AZD1222 COVID-19 vaccine. Clones were read by immunoSEQ multiplex PCR, and TCRdb kept only the in-frame ones, dropping some. This table has 80,000 to 100,000 clones, roughly 90% appearing once. The V end was cut by 4 bases, the J end by 5 bases, with 11 bases between. Per the germline V gene, CDR1 is LGHNA and CDR2 is YSLEER. This CDR3 spans 14 amino acids. V and J are TRBV4-3 and TRBJ2-2; TRBD1 is a possible D gene (6 bases). Source: peripheral blood, taken on day 0 of MenACWY control vaccination. This sequence originates from an adult in good health. The CDR3 protein is CASSLGQLTGELFF. Written as DNA, the CDR3 is TGCGCCAGCAGCCTCGGACAGCTAACCGGGGAGCTGTTTTTT.